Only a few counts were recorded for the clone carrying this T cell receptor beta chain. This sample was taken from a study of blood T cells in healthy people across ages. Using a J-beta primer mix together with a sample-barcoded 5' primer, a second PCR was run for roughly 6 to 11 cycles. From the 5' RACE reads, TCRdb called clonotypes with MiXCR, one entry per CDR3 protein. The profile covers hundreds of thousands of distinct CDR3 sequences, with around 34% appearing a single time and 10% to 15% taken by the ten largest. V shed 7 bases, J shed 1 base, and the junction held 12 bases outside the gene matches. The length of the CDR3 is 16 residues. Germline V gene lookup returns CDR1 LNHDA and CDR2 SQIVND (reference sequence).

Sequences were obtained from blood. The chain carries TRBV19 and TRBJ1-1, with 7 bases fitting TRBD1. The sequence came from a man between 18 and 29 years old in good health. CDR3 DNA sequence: TGTGCCAGTACCACTGTCCCGGGACAGAGGAACACTGAAGCTTTCTTT. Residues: CASTTVPGQRNTEAFF. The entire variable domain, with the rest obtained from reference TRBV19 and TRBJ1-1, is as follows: DGGITQSPKYLFRKEGQNVTLSCEQNLNHDAMYWYRQDPGQGLRLIYYSQIVNDFQKGDIAEGYSVSREKKESFPLTVTSAQKNPTAFYLCASTTVPGQRNTEAFFGQGTRLTVV.